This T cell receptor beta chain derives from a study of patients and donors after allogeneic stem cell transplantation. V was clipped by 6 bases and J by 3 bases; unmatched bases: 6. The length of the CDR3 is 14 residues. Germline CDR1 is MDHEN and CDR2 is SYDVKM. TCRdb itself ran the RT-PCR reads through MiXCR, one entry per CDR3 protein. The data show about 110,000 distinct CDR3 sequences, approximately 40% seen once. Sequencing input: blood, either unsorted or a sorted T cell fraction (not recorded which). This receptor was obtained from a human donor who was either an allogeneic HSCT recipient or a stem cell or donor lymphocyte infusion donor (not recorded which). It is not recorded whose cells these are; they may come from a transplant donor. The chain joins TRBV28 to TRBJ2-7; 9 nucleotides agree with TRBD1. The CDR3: CASSPGQGIYEQYF. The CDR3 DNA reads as TGTGCCAGCAGCCCGGGACAGGGAATCTACGAGCAGTACTTC.